Below are 32 T cell receptor beta chains sequenced from a single sample in a study of T cell responses to AZD1222 COVID-19 vaccine. Using immunoSEQ multiplex PCR, the repertoire was profiled, and TCRdb retains in-frame clones only, with some absent. Altogether 120,000 to 150,000 clones are present, approximately 89% being singletons, with the ten largest covering roughly 1.5%. The sample in question was peripheral blood, obtained 28 days after the second AZD1222 dose. These receptor sequences come from an adult who received the AZD1222 COVID-19 vaccine.

The chain carries TRBV9 and TRBJ2-1, with D possibly being TRBD2 (5 bases). This CDR3 comprises 17 residues. CDR1 is SGDLS, CDR2 YYNGEE, per germline. V lost 4 bases and J 7 bases, leaving 24 bases between the germline ends. DNA for the CDR3: TGTGCCAGCAGCCCCCTAGCTGGGGAGCGGCCCCAAAATGAGCAGTTCTTC. This gives the protein CASSPLAGERPQNEQFF.

This clone has only one observation. DNA of the CDR3: TGTGCCAGCACTACCAAAAACATTCAGTACTTC. Its translation is CASTTKNIQYF. The chain recombines TRBV2 with TRBJ2-4; D is unclear. The CDR3 has 11 residues. Per germline, CDR1 SNHLY and CDR2 FYNNEI. The V end was cut by 7 bases, the J end by 2 bases, with 3 bases between.

The V call is TRBV4-1, the J call TRBJ1-5; a possible D gene is TRBD1 (5 bases). This CDR3 has 16 amino acids. Per germline, CDR1 MGHRA and CDR2 YSYEKL. V was trimmed by 0 bases and J by 7 bases, leaving 16 bases between them. In DNA form, the CDR3 reads TGCGCCAGCAGCCAAGATTTCGCGGCAAGGGGCCAGCCCCAGCATTTT. Translating it yields CASSQDFAARGQPQHF.

The V call is TRBV29-1, the J call TRBJ1-2, with 7 bases fitting TRBD1. The CDR3 spans 11 residues. Trimming at V came to 6 bases and at J to 3 bases, leaving 1 base not matched to a gene. The V gene's germline CDR1 is SQVTM and CDR2 ANQGSEA. CDR3 in amino acids: CSVGQDYGYTF. CDR3 sequence (DNA): TGCAGCGTCGGACAGGACTATGGCTACACCTTC.

This chain joins TRBV2 and TRBJ2-7; 8 bases map to TRBD1. The CDR3 consists of 15 residues. From germline, CDR1 is SNHLY and CDR2 FYNNEI. V gave up 7 bases and J gave up 5 bases; unmatched junction bases: 13. CDR3 protein: CASIRGRQGFDEQYF. CDR3 sequence (DNA): TGTGCCAGCATAAGGGGGCGACAGGGGTTCGACGAGCAGTACTTC.

The V and J genes are TRBV6-2 or TRBV6-3 and TRBJ2-1; possibly TRBD1 for D (5 bases). The CDR3 consists of 12 residues. Germline CDR1 reads MNHEY; CDR2 reads SVGEGT. The V end lost 6 bases, the J end lost 10 bases, and 13 bases lay between the germline ends. CDR3 sequence: CASSLAAGEQFF. The CDR3 DNA reads as TGTGCCAGCAGCTTAGCTGCAGGGGAGCAGTTCTTC.

The chain carries TRBV27 and TRBJ2-1; D perhaps matches TRBD1 (6 bases). The CDR3 spans 13 residues. The germline V and J ends were trimmed by 4 bases and 7 bases, with 11 bases remaining between them. From germline, CDR1 is MNHEY and CDR2 SMNVEV (reference sequence). CDR3 loop: CASSWNRVNEQFF. DNA of the CDR3: TGTGCCAGCAGTTGGAACAGGGTTAATGAGCAGTTCTTC.

The chain has TRBV5-1 and TRBJ1-4; 8 bases fit TRBD1. The CDR3 totals 16 residues. Losses at the gene ends were 1 base for V and 7 bases for J; bases not matched to a gene: 9. The V gene's germline CDR1 is SGHRS and CDR2 YFSETQ. The CDR3 DNA sequence: TGCGCCAGCAGCTTGCCCGCTACAGGGGGGGGTGAAAAACTGTTTTTT. This translates into CASSLPATGGGEKLFF.

The chain couples TRBV4-1 to TRBJ1-1, with D hard to call. V was cut by 1 base and J by 2 bases, with 14 bases left in between. Germline V gene lookup returns CDR1 MGHRA and CDR2 YSYEKL. This CDR3 contains 16 residues. This CDR3 is CASSQVWDAANTEAFF. In DNA form, the CDR3 reads TGCGCCAGCAGCCAAGTTTGGGATGCGGCCAACACTGAAGCTTTCTTT.

The rearrangement links TRBV20-1 to TRBJ2-7; 7 bases match TRBD2. This CDR3 has 14 amino acids. Germline trimming cut 3 bases from V and 7 bases from J; bases unmatched to any gene: 12. Germline assignment: CDR1 DFQATT and CDR2 SNEGSKA (reference sequence). In DNA form, the CDR3 reads TGCAGTGCTAGTATAGGCGCGGGAGAGTGGGAGCAGTACTTC. This translates into CSASIGAGEWEQYF.

This sequence joins TRBV12-3 or TRBV12-4 and TRBJ1-1; no clear D gene. CDR3 length: 13 amino acids. The V gene lost 6 bases and the J gene lost 0 bases, with 8 bases spanning the gap. This CDR3 is CASRLVMNTEAFF. CDR3 DNA sequence: TGTGCCAGCAGGCTCGTCATGAACACTGAAGCTTTCTTT.

The chain combines TRBV4-3 with TRBJ2-1; a weak D match, TRBD2 (5 bases). The CDR3 spans 15 residues. Between the trimmed V and J ends, which lost 4 bases and 2 bases, there was a span of 12 bases. The germline V gene encodes CDR1 LGHNA and CDR2 YSLEER. CDR3 in DNA: TGCGCCAGCAGCCTTGCGGGTTTTGCCTACAATGAGCAGTTCTTC. This gives the protein CASSLAGFAYNEQFF.

The chain employs TRBV14 and TRBJ1-6; 7 bases line up with TRBD1. CDR3 length: 17 amino acids. Germline loops: CDR1 SGHDN, CDR2 FVKESK. Losses at the gene ends were 0 bases for V and 7 bases for J; bases not matched to a gene: 9. CDR3 protein: CASSQDGRGTANSPLHF. The CDR3 coding sequence is TGTGCCAGCAGCCAAGATGGGAGGGGGACAGCAAATTCACCCCTCCACTTT. The variable domain in full, completed from reference TRBV14 and TRBJ1-6, reads EAGVTQFPSHSVIEKGQTVTLRCDPISGHDNLYWYRRVMGKEIKFLLHFVKESKQDESGMPNNRFLAERTGGTYSTLKVQPAELEDSGVYFCASSQDGRGTANSPLHFGNGTRLTVT.

This clone was observed a few times. This chain joins TRBV11-3 and TRBJ2-1; 10 bases fit TRBD2. The V and J ends lost 0 bases and 4 bases, in that order; junction bases with no gene match: 3. The CDR3 is made up of 16 amino acids. Germline assignment: CDR1 SGHNT and CDR2 YENEEA. The CDR3 reads CASSLEGTSVYNEQFF. CDR3 DNA sequence: TGTGCCAGCAGCTTAGAGGGGACTAGCGTTTACAATGAGCAGTTCTTC.

The V call is TRBV6-5, the J call TRBJ1-2, with 7 bases identical to TRBD1. CDR1 MNHEY and CDR2 SVGAGI come from the germline V gene. This CDR3 has 13 amino acids. Trimming at V came to 4 bases and at J to 8 bases, leaving 7 bases not matched to a gene. The CDR3 coding sequence is TGTGCCAGCAGTTTAATTACAGGGGAGGGCTACACCTTC. This translates into CASSLITGEGYTF.

The gene calls are TRBV24-1 and TRBJ1-6; D not certain. Deletions cut 8 bases from V and 0 bases from J, with 13 bases between. Germline lookup yields CDR1 KGHDR and CDR2 SFDVKD. The CDR3 covers 16 residues. The CDR3 sequence: CATILVQSSYNSPLHF. The CDR3 coding sequence is TGTGCCACCATCTTGGTACAGAGCTCCTATAATTCACCCCTCCACTTT.

The chain recombines TRBV7-9 with TRBJ2-1; no clear D. Trimming removed 1 base at V and 0 bases at J, with 7 bases between. CDR3 length equals 15 residues. Germline CDR1 reads SEHNR; CDR2 reads FQNEAQ (reference sequence). The CDR3 reads CASSLVSISYNEQFF. The CDR3 DNA reads TGTGCCAGCAGCTTAGTGTCCATCTCCTACAATGAGCAGTTCTTC. Using reference TRBV7-9 and TRBJ2-1 for the parts outside the CDR3, the full variable domain is DTGVSQNPRHKITKRGQNVTFRCDPISEHNRLYWYRQTLGQGPEFLTYFQNEAQLEKSRLLSDRFSAERPKGSFSTLEIQRTEQGDSAMYLCASSLVSISYNEQFFGPGTRLTVL.

This clone appeared once. The chain links TRBV19 to TRBJ2-6; D unclear. CDR1 and CDR2 from the germline V gene are LNHDA and SQIVND (reference sequence). Trimming took 8 bases from V and 0 from J, leaving 11 bases between them. The CDR3 has 15 amino acids. CDR3 nucleotides: TGTGCCAGTCGCGGCGAGTTCTCTGGGGCCAACGTCCTGACTTTC. It translates to CASRGEFSGANVLTF.

The rearrangement uses TRBV19 and TRBJ1-3; 8 positions match TRBD1. The CDR3 has 15 residues. Germline V lookup: CDR1 LNHDA, CDR2 SQIVND (reference sequence). The V segment lost 4 bases and the J segment 4 bases; nucleotides outside the gene matches: 6. The CDR3 loop is CASSTTGVYGNTIYF. In DNA form, the CDR3 reads TGTGCCAGTAGTACGACAGGGGTGTACGGAAACACCATATATTTT.

The chain joins TRBV28 to TRBJ1-5; D uncertain. The CDR3 spans 13 residues. Germline V gives CDR1 MDHEN, CDR2 SYDVKM. The germline V and J ends were trimmed by 9 bases and 2 bases, with 11 bases remaining between them. The CDR3 is CASRDPGNQPQHF. The CDR3 DNA follows: TGTGCCAGTAGGGATCCGGGCAATCAGCCCCAGCATTTT.

The chain couples TRBV12-3 or TRBV12-4 to TRBJ1-2; tentative D call: TRBD1 (5 bases). The CDR3 is 13 residues long. V was clipped by 5 bases and J by 4 bases, with 11 bases between them. CDR3 DNA sequence: TGTGCCAGCAGTAGGACACCATCCTATGGCTACACCTTC. Translating gives CASSRTPSYGYTF.

The V and J genes are TRBV10-3 and TRBJ1-6, with D possibly TRBD1 on 5 matching bases. The CDR3 contains 15 residues. Trimming cost V 0 bases and J 5 bases, with 8 bases left between them. Germline CDR1 is ENHRY and CDR2 is SYGVKD. The CDR3 is CAISESGRDNSPLHF. The CDR3 bases are TGTGCCATCAGTGAGTCGGGACGAGATAATTCACCCCTCCACTTT.

V is TRBV7-8 and J is TRBJ2-2; D remains ambiguous. The V end was cut by 7 bases, the J end by 6 bases, with 21 bases between. The germline CDR1 and CDR2 sequences are SGHVS and FQNEAQ. This CDR3 is 16 amino acids long. The CDR3 is CASKLIGTLSPGELFF. CDR3 coding DNA: TGTGCCAGCAAATTAATTGGCACCTTAAGCCCCGGGGAGCTGTTTTTT.

The CDR3 is CASSFTSGTGGELFF. The CDR3, as DNA: TGTGCCAGCAGCTTCACTAGCGGGACAGGCGGGGAGCTGTTTTTT. The gene calls are TRBV7-6 and TRBJ2-2, with 10 positions matching TRBD2. The germline V gene encodes CDR1 SGHVS and CDR2 FNYEAQ. The CDR3 consists of 15 residues. The junction had 5 bases not matched to a gene; V was cut back by 3 bases and J by 7 bases.

The V and J genes are TRBV4-1 and TRBJ2-6; 9 nucleotides line up with TRBD1. Germline V gives CDR1 MGHRA, CDR2 YSYEKL. J gave up 2 bases and V 4 bases, and 9 bases lay outside the gene matches. This CDR3 has 18 residues. As DNA, the CDR3 is TGCGCCAGCAGCCCCGAACAGGACAGGGGAACTGGGGCCAACGTCCTGACTTTC. Protein product: CASSPEQDRGTGANVLTF.

V gene TRBV28 combines with J gene TRBJ1-5; no firm D call. This CDR3 is 10 amino acids long. Trimming took off 4 bases at V and 9 bases at J, with 4 bases between the two ends. CDR1 and CDR2 (germline): MDHEN, SYDVKM. The CDR3 loop is CASSSGPQHF. As DNA, the CDR3 is TGTGCCAGCAGTTCCGGGCCCCAGCATTTT.

This sequence joins TRBV5-3 and TRBJ1-4; no clear D. TRBV5-3 has ORF status, its function being uncertain. Trimming took 0 bases from V and 7 from J, leaving 16 bases between them. The CDR3 extends over 16 amino acids. CDR3 loop: CARSLAEGCGGEKLFF. DNA for the CDR3: TGTGCCAGAAGCTTGGCCGAAGGGTGTGGAGGTGAAAAACTGTTTTTT.

V and J are TRBV11-1 and TRBJ2-5; D is possibly TRBD1 (6 bases). The ends were cut back, 3 bases at V and 2 bases at J, with 13 bases in the middle. The germline V gene encodes CDR1 SGHAT and CDR2 FQDESV (reference sequence). There are 15 residues in the CDR3. CDR3 sequence: CASSLSPQGQETQYF. The CDR3 DNA follows: TGTGCCAGCAGCTTGTCCCCACAGGGTCAAGAGACCCAGTACTTC.

CDR3: CASSYSTGQGTYEQYF. CDR3 DNA sequence: TGTGCCAGCAGTTACTCAACTGGACAGGGAACCTACGAGCAGTACTTC. The chain carries TRBV6-5 and TRBJ2-7; 8 bases fit TRBD1. Per the germline V gene, CDR1 is MNHEY and CDR2 is SVGAGI. Trimming removed 0 bases from V and 2 bases from J; junction bases left unmatched: 6. The CDR3 covers 16 residues.

The rearrangement joins TRBV6-4 to TRBJ1-6; D is unresolved. Germline CDR1 MRHNA, CDR2 SNTAGT. Trimming took 0 bases from V and 9 from J, leaving 9 bases between them. The CDR3 is made up of 14 amino acids. CDR3 DNA: TGTGCCAGCAGTGACTCGACCATGGGTTCACCCCTCCACTTT. Translated: CASSDSTMGSPLHF.

The rearrangement uses TRBV18 and TRBJ1-2, with D possibly TRBD1 on 6 matching bases. The ends were cut back, 3 bases at V and 0 bases at J, with 20 bases in the middle. Germline assignment: CDR1 KGHSH and CDR2 LQKENI. The CDR3 runs to 18 residues. The CDR3 protein is CASSPAGAEGHPNYGYTF. DNA of the CDR3: TGTGCCAGCTCACCCGCCGGTGCTGAGGGACACCCTAACTATGGCTACACCTTC.

The V gene is TRBV4-2, the J gene TRBJ2-5; 7 bases fit TRBD2. This CDR3 is built from 21 residues. Trimming cost V 2 bases and J 8 bases; bases outside gene matches: 29. The germline gives CDR1 LGHNA, CDR2 YNFKEQ. The CDR3 DNA reads TGTGCCAGCAGCCAACCGGCCCTCTCCGGGGTAGGTGCGGGAGAGAGCTTTACCCAGTACTTC. Amino acids: CASSQPALSGVGAGESFTQYF.